This T cell receptor (beta chain) was retrieved from a study of cytomegalovirus exposure and HLA in healthy donors (dated by TCRdb to the late 2010s). Looking at the study overall: According to a later analysis, the roughly 120 validation repertoires were produced on the same platform as the roughly 720 repertoires of the first cohort. High-throughput TCR immunosequencing, statistical association of individual TCRs with disease status, and machine learning were combined to predict cytomegalovirus infection status. The study was designed to test whether signatures of past pathogen exposure could be identified by cataloging public T cell receptors. Besides the first cohort of more than 650 subjects, a separate validation cohort made up of roughly 130 different subjects was used. Overall study results and their limits: A later analysis had no HLA typing for the validation cohort, so co-occurrence there was scored across all 110 or so repertoires. Cytomegalovirus status was reported to be diagnosed by the classifier with high specificity and sensitivity in both the original and validation cohorts. The study gave a list of more than 150 TCR beta chains associated with cytomegalovirus. It was suggested by the authors that the approach could potentially be generalized to other disease states and immunological phenotypes. Most TCR sequences were observed very rarely across donors, whereas some public TCRs were present in many individuals. In vitro tests confirmed that three of the cytomegalovirus-associated TCR beta chains recognize cytomegalovirus antigens. Of the cluster scores, 85% to 95% were above 0 in a later analysis, which found that TCRs clustered in the first cohort also tended to co-occur in the 95 to 150 validation repertoires.

Library preparation used the immunoSEQ multiplex PCR assay. For the original study's pipeline: To diagnose cytomegalovirus status from the catalog of TCR beta chain sequences, a statistical classification framework was built. The source is immuneACCESS, and TCRdb retained only in-frame sequences with V and J called. Part of the clones is not carried over; for the studies checked, unresolved V genes explain less than half of this, and the remainder is unexplained. V and J calls and clone size follow that table, whereas D and trimming were derived from the DNA. In all, the sample holds 150,000 to 180,000 clones, and roughly 90% of those were seen once. The top ten hold about a fifth of the sample. Donors formed part of the validation cohort, which comprised 120 subjects and was distinct from the first cohort of some 700 subjects. A word on this clone: What this receptor recognizes is not known. No base qualities exist here, and no much larger clone lies one base off it.

CDR1 and CDR2 (SGHTA, FQGNSA) derive from the germline V gene. The junction carries 4 bases between V and J, which are trimmed by 1 base and 3 bases respectively. Including cysteine and phenylalanine, the CDR3 has 12 amino acids. Just the 36-base CDR3 DNA is kept, in frame starting at base 1. The source material was PBMCs. The rearrangement combines TRBV7-2 with TRBJ2-7, with the D gene call left open. The sequence derives from a man aged 18 to 29 in good health and CMV-seropositive. At the DNA level, the sequence is TGTGCCAGCAGCTTAGTTCTCTACGAGCAGTACTTC. Translated, this gives CASSLVLYEQYF.